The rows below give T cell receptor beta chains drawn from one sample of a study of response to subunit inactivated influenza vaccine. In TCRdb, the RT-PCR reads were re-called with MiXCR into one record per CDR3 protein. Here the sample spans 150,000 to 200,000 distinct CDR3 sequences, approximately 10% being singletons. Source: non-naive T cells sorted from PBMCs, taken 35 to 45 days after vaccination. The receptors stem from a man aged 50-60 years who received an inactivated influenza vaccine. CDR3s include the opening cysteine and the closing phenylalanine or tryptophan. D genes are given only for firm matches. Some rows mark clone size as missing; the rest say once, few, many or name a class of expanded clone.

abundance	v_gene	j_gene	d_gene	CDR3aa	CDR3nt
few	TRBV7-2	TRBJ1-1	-	CATPREGRFGAFF	TGTGCCACCCCTAGGGAGGGGCGGTTTGGGGCTTTCTTT
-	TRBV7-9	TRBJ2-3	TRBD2	CASSLASGLAGTDTQYF	TGTGCCAGCAGCTTAGCCTCTGGGCTAGCGGGCACAGATACGCAGTATTTT
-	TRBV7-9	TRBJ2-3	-	CASSPGELRVTDTQYF	TGTGCCAGCAGCCCAGGGGAATTGAGGGTCACAGATACGCAGTATTTT
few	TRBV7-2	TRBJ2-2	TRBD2	CASSPHPGLAATGELFF	TGTGCCAGCAGCCCCCACCCAGGACTAGCTGCTACCGGGGAGCTGTTTTTT
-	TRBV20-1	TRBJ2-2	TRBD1	CSARIFDRGVTGELFF	TGCAGTGCTAGAATTTTCGACAGGGGAGTCACCGGGGAGCTGTTTTTT
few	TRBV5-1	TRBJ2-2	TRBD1	CASSLAPTGPNTGELFF	TGCGCCAGCAGCTTGGCCCCGACAGGGCCCAACACCGGGGAGCTGTTTTTT
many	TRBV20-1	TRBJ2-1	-	CSAYRQVGNEQFF	TGCAGTGCTTACCGACAGGTAGGCAATGAGCAGTTCTTC
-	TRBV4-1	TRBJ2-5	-	CASSQEGAGSKETQYF	TGCGCCAGCAGCCAAGAAGGGGCAGGGTCCAAAGAGACCCAGTACTTC
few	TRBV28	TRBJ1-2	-	CASTIRSLYGYTF	TGTGCCAGCACCATAAGGAGCCTATATGGCTACACCTTC
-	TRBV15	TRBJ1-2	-	CATSRDQGRTSGYTF	TGTGCCACCAGCAGAGATCAAGGACGGACTAGTGGCTACACCTTC
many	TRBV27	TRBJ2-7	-	CASSLKRTYEQYF	TGTGCCAGCAGTCTCAAGAGGACCTACGAGCAGTACTTC
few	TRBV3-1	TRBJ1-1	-	CASSRGHPNTEAFF	TGTGCCAGCAGCCGGGGACACCCGAACACTGAAGCTTTCTTT
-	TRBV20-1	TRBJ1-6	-	CSALDSGDSPLHF	TGCAGTGCCCTAGACAGCGGGGATTCACCCCTCCACTTT
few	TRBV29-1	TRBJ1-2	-	CSVEVWADGYTF	TGCAGCGTTGAAGTCTGGGCCGACGGCTACACCTTC
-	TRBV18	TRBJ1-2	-	CASSPGQTDVHGYTF	TGTGCCAGCTCACCGGGACAAACCGACGTTCATGGCTACACCTTC
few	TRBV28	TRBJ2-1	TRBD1	CASSQINRGVREQFF	TGTGCCAGCAGCCAAATTAACAGGGGTGTCCGTGAGCAGTTCTTC
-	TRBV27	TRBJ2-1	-	CASRYYNEQFF	TGTGCCAGCAGATATTACAATGAGCAGTTCTTC
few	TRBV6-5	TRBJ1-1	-	CASSYSKAARTEAFF	TGTGCCAGCAGTTACTCGAAGGCGGCAAGAACTGAAGCTTTCTTT
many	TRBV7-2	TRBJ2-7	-	CASSSLGGAYEQYF	TGTGCCAGCAGCTCCTTAGGGGGAGCCTACGAGCAGTACTTC
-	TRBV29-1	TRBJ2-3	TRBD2	CSVGLAGVSDTQYF	TGCAGCGTGGGACTAGCGGGAGTTTCAGATACGCAGTATTTT
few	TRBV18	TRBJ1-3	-	CASSQENTIYF	TGTGCCAGCTCACAGGAAAACACCATATATTTT
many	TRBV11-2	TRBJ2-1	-	CASSLGSSEEFF	TGTGCCAGCAGCTTGGGCTCTAGCGAGGAGTTCTTC
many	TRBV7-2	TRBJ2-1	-	CASRRQSSSYNEQFF	TGTGCCAGCAGACGACAGAGCTCTTCCTACAATGAGCAGTTCTTC
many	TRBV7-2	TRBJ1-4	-	CASSIGGGEKLFF	TGTGCCAGCAGTATCGGGGGAGGGGAAAAACTGTTTTTT
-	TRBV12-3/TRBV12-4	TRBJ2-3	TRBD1	CASSVTGTGRADTQYF	TGTGCCAGCAGCGTCACCGGGACAGGGAGGGCAGATACGCAGTATTTT
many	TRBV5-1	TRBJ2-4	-	CASSLGPGQESIQYF	TGCGCCAGCAGCTTGGGTCCGGGGCAGGAAAGCATTCAGTACTTC
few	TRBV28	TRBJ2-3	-	CASSLAGSDTQYF	TGTGCCAGCAGTCTGGCGGGTTCAGATACGCAGTATTTT
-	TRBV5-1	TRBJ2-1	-	CASSWAGTVQDEQFF	TGCGCCAGCAGCTGGGCCGGGACCGTTCAAGATGAGCAGTTCTTC
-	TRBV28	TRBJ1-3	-	CGSSSGNTIYF	TGTGGATCTAGCTCTGGAAACACCATATATTTT
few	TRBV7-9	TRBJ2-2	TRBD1	CASSRGQGAPTGELFF	TGTGCCAGCAGCCGGGGACAGGGGGCGCCCACCGGGGAGCTGTTTTTT
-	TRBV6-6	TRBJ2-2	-	CASSWTANTGELFF	TGTGCCAGCAGTTGGACAGCGAACACCGGGGAGCTGTTTTTT
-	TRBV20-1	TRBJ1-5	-	CSASNGDQPQHF	TGCAGTGCTAGTAACGGGGATCAGCCCCAGCATTTT
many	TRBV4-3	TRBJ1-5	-	CASSQDSRQPQHF	TGCGCCAGCAGCCAAGATTCGCGACAGCCCCAGCATTTT
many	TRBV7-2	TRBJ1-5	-	CASSPRGVQGSRQPQHF	TGTGCCAGCAGCCCGAGGGGGGTACAGGGTAGTAGGCAGCCCCAGCATTTT
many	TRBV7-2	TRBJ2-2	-	CASSLSTLVPGELFF	TGTGCCAGCAGCTTATCGACACTAGTTCCCGGGGAGCTGTTTTTT
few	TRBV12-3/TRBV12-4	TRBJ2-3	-	CASSWGVTHTQYF	TGTGCCAGCAGTTGGGGGGTCACACATACGCAGTATTTT
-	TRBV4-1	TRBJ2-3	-	CASSQDRALSTDTQYF	TGCGCCAGCAGCCAAGACCGGGCTTTGAGCACAGATACGCAGTATTTT
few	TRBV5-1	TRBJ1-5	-	CASSLGGTSNQPQHF	TGCGCCAGCAGCTTGGGGGGGACTAGCAATCAGCCCCAGCATTTT
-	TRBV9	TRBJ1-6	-	CASSVRTVNSPLHF	TGTGCCAGCAGCGTAAGGACAGTCAATTCACCCCTCCACTTT
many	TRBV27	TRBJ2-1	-	CASSNLLYSSYNEQFF	TGTGCCAGCAGCAACCTACTTTACAGCTCCTACAATGAGCAGTTCTTC
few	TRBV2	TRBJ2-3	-	CASRKGLTDTQYF	TGTGCCAGCAGGAAGGGGCTTACAGATACGCAGTATTTT
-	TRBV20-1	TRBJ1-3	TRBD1	CSASPGQGASGNTIYF	TGCAGTGCTAGTCCAGGACAGGGGGCATCAGGAAACACCATATATTTT
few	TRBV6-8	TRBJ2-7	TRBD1	CASSPMTGPSYEQYF	TGTGCCAGCAGTCCCATGACAGGGCCCTCCTACGAGCAGTACTTC
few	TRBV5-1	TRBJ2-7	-	CASSLSGDTYEQYF	TGCGCCAGCAGCTTATCTGGGGACACTTACGAGCAGTACTTC
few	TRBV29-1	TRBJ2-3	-	CSVVTTGGWTDTQYF	TGCAGCGTTGTCACTACTGGGGGGTGGACAGATACGCAGTATTTT